This entry features one TCR beta chain sequence. This record belongs to a study of control samples from healthy donors and cancer patients. Data came from immunoSEQ multiplex PCR; TCRdb stores just in-frame clones and leaves some out. The repertoire consists of about 160,000 clones, with around 95% occurring once and the leading ten covering about 4%. V shed 3 bases and J shed 0 bases, with 9 bases lying between them. Germline CDR1 KGHSH, CDR2 LQKENI. The CDR3 sequence is 14 residues long. The origin of this receptor is a woman aged 55-69 years in good health. Sequencing used blood. This chain joins TRBV18 and TRBJ2-7; D is unclear. The CDR3 DNA reads as TGTGCCAGCTCACCGAGTCCCAGCTCCTACGAGCAGTACTTC. Protein: CASSPSPSSYEQYF. The complete variable domain, with remaining parts taken from reference TRBV18 and TRBJ2-7, reads NAGVMQNPRHLVRRRGQEARLRCSPMKGHSHVYWYRQLPEEGLKFMVYLQKENIIDESGMPKERFSAEFPKEGPSILRIQQVVRGDSAAYFCASSPSPSSYEQYFGPGTRLTVT.